This T cell receptor beta chain was observed in a study of T cells in Graves' hyperthyroidism and ophthalmopathy. Across the study: Peripheral blood was obtained at initial diagnosis, preceding any treatment. General observations from the study: Among thyroid clonotypes expanded above 0.001, most also appeared in blood. The model anticipated ophthalmopathy a median about six months pre-onset.

Stable disease denoted Graves' hyperthyroidism without ophthalmopathy progression within 18 months. RNA transcripts served as the template for amplifying TCR beta CDR3 regions. The study used the HTBI primer set for a first-round RT-PCR of the TCR CDR3. Via MiXCR, TCRdb re-called the multiplex PCR reads, giving one row per CDR3 protein. The sample consists of fewer than 800,000 distinct CDR3 sequences, 15% to 20% of them appearing once. Trimming removed 0 bases from V and 7 bases from J, with 7 bases in between. The germline V gene has CDR1 MNHEY and CDR2 SMNVEV (reference sequence). This CDR3 is built from 13 residues. Regarding this clonotype: Its cognate antigen is unknown.

The J gene is TRBJ1-5, the V gene TRBV27; D unresolved. The sequenced material came from blood. The source of this sequence is a man aged 18 to 30 with Graves' hyperthyroidism. CDR3 DNA: TGTGCCAGCAGTTTATCGGCAACCCAGCCCCAGCATTTT. Protein sequence: CASSLSATQPQHF.